The next 20 T cell receptor beta chains were all read from a single sample in a study of T-cell memory formation after mild COVID-19. TCRdb recomputed calls from the 5' RACE reads with MiXCR, one row per CDR3 protein. The repertoire holds 450,000 or so distinct CDR3 sequences, with 20% to 30% as singletons. Material for sequencing was PBMCs or a T cell subset sorted from them (not recorded which). These receptors all come from an adult woman who had mild COVID-19 (a few samples of this study predate the infection). Cell type and time point are not known.

This chain joins TRBV28 and TRBJ1-2; D unresolved. This CDR3 spans 11 amino acids. The germline gives CDR1 MDHEN, CDR2 SYDVKM. The CDR3 spells CMVGFDYGYTF. For the CDR3, the DNA is TGTATGGTGGGGTTTGACTATGGCTACACCTTC.

J is TRBJ1-5 and V is TRBV5-1, with 7 bases identical to TRBD1. Germline V gene data show CDR1 as SGHRS and CDR2 as YFSETQ. The CDR3 is 15 amino acids. Losses at the gene ends were 2 bases for V and 5 bases for J; bases not matched to a gene: 7. DNA for the CDR3: TGCGCCAGCAGCTTTGGGGACAGCCCATATCAGCCCCAGCATTTT. Its translation is CASSFGDSPYQPQHF.

The chain uses TRBV19 and TRBJ2-1; 15 positions agree with TRBD2. Germline loops: CDR1 LNHDA, CDR2 SQIVND (reference sequence). V shed 1 base, J shed 4 bases, and the junction held 5 bases outside the gene matches. This CDR3 contains 18 residues. CDR3 sequence reads: CASSIAGLAGGPYNEQFF. The CDR3 coding sequence is TGTGCCAGTAGTATAGCCGGACTAGCGGGAGGGCCATACAATGAGCAGTTCTTC.

This clonotype was observed a few times. CDR3 coding DNA: TGTGCCAGCAACGAAGGGGGCGCCAATGGCTACACCTTC. Amino acids: CASNEGGANGYTF. The chain is built from TRBV7-9 and TRBJ1-2, with TRBD1 matching over 7 bases. V lost 7 bases to trimming and J lost 6 bases; unmatched junction nucleotides: 8. Looked up from germline, CDR1 is SEHNR and CDR2 is FQNEAQ (reference sequence). This CDR3 has 13 residues.

This clonotype was seen more than once but under ten times. The rearrangement links TRBV27 to TRBJ1-1, with D maybe TRBD1 (5 bases). CDR3 length: 15 amino acids. Germline CDR1 MNHEY, CDR2 SMNVEV (reference sequence). Deletions cut 2 bases from V and 1 base from J, with 11 bases between. This CDR3 reads CASSLRGGWNTEAFF. The CDR3 DNA sequence: TGTGCCAGCAGTTTAAGGGGCGGATGGAACACTGAAGCTTTCTTT.

The rearrangement joins TRBV4-1 to TRBJ1-1; D remains unclear. The CDR3 is 15 amino acids. The ends were cut back, 0 bases at V and 0 bases at J, with 8 bases in the middle. Germline V lookup: CDR1 MGHRA, CDR2 YSYEKL. As DNA, the CDR3 is TGCGCCAGCAGCCAAGAAGGCCTCCTGAACACTGAAGCTTTCTTT. As protein: CASSQEGLLNTEAFF.

The genes are TRBV7-9 and TRBJ1-1; TRBD1 agrees at 8 bases. This CDR3 contains 16 residues. Germline trimming cut 3 bases from V and 4 bases from J; bases unmatched to any gene: 10. Per germline, CDR1 SEHNR and CDR2 FQNEAQ (reference sequence). DNA for the CDR3: TGTGCCAGCAGCTTGGCAACAGGGGGTGTATCCACTGAAGCTTTCTTT. Translated, it gives CASSLATGGVSTEAFF.

This chain joins TRBV7-8 and TRBJ1-2, with TRBD1 identical over 7 bases. The V gene's germline CDR1 is SGHVS and CDR2 FQNEAQ. With V trimmed by 4 bases and J by 7 bases, 12 bases remained unmatched. This CDR3 comprises 15 residues. The CDR3 nucleotides are TGTGCCAGCAGCTCCCAACACCGGGACAGTGGTGGCTACACCTTC. Translating gives CASSSQHRDSGGYTF.

A few counts support this clonotype. At one boundary the junction diverges from the germline segment, which might be a read error. The chain couples TRBV7-7 to TRBJ2-2, with a weak D call TRBD2 (6 bases). Germline-derived CDR1 and CDR2 are SSHAT and FNYEAQ (reference sequence). The CDR3 consists of 14 residues. The DNA for the CDR3 is TGTGCTAGCAGAGTAGCGGAGAACACCGGGGAGCTGTTTTTT. Its translation: CASRVAENTGELFF. The full variable domain, rest sourced from reference TRBV7-7 and TRBJ2-2, is GAGVSQSPRYKVTKRGQDVTLRCDPISSHATLYWYQQALGQGPEFLTYFNYEAQPDKSGLPSDRFSAERPEGSISTLTIQRTEQRDSAMYRCASRVAENTGELFFGEGSRLTVL.

This rearrangement joins TRBV7-8 to TRBJ2-7; D might be TRBD2 (6 bases). V was trimmed by 2 bases and J by 0 bases, leaving 17 bases between them. The V gene's germline CDR1 is SGHVS and CDR2 FQNEAQ. This CDR3 region has 17 residues. The CDR3 sequence is CASSLSGGVFSSYEQYF. The CDR3, as DNA: TGTGCCAGCAGCTTATCCGGAGGGGTCTTCAGCTCCTACGAGCAGTACTTC. Combining the CDR3 with reference TRBV7-8 and TRBJ2-7 gives the whole variable domain GAGVSQSPRYKVAKRGQDVALRCDPISGHVSLFWYQQALGQGPEFLTYFQNEAQLDKSGLPSDRFFAERPEGSVSTLKIQRTQQEDSAVYLCASSLSGGVFSSYEQYFGPGTRLTVT.

The chain uses TRBV25-1 and TRBJ2-5; unclear D gene. The V end was cut by 2 bases, the J end by 1 base, with 5 bases between. Germline values: CDR1 MGHDK, CDR2 SYGVNS. The CDR3 is made up of 13 amino acids. In DNA, the CDR3 is TGTGCCAGCAGTGAACACCTCCAAGAGACCCAGTACTTC. Translated: CASSEHLQETQYF.

This clonotype has just a few counts. One end of the junction fails to match germline, which may point to a read error. The chain couples TRBV11-2 to TRBJ2-3; 8 nucleotides agree with TRBD1. Germline CDR1 and CDR2: SGHAT and FQNNGV. This CDR3 is built from 15 residues. Here the CDR3 reads CASSFRGRSIDTQYF. For the CDR3, the DNA is TGTGCCAGCAGCTTCAGGGGGCGAAGCATAGATACGCAGTATTTT.

This chain links TRBV19 with TRBJ2-1; unclear D gene. The V end lost 0 bases, the J end lost 7 bases, and 4 bases lay between the germline ends. The CDR3 consists of 12 residues. Germline V gene data show CDR1 as LNHDA and CDR2 as SQIVND (reference sequence). The CDR3 DNA reads as TGTGCCAGTAGTATAGATAAGAATGAGCAGTTCTTC. Its protein product is CASSIDKNEQFF.

This chain joins TRBV7-2 and TRBJ2-1; the match to TRBD2 covers 13 bases. The length of the CDR3 is 15 residues. The V gene end was trimmed by 5 bases and the J gene end by 4 bases; junction bases not matched to a gene: 2. Per germline, CDR1 SGHTA and CDR2 FQGNSA. Written as DNA, the CDR3 is TGTGCCAGCAGCAAGGGACTAGCGGGGTACAATGAGCAGTTCTTC. Encoded protein: CASSKGLAGYNEQFF.

The rearrangement uses TRBV20-1 and TRBJ2-7, with D tentatively TRBD1 or TRBD2 (5 bases each). The CDR3 runs 15 residues. Per germline, CDR1 DFQATT and CDR2 SNEGSKA (reference sequence). Deletions cut 5 bases from V and 7 bases from J, with 24 bases between. The CDR3 sequence is CSALAAGPTSGEQYF. CDR3 bases: TGCAGTGCTCTAGCCGCAGGGCCAACCTCCGGGGAGCAGTACTTC.

The gene calls are TRBV12-3 or TRBV12-4 and TRBJ2-5; 10 bases fit TRBD2. V was clipped by 6 bases and J by 1 base; unmatched bases: 8. The CDR3 covers 16 residues. The CDR3 here is CASRLLASGGQETQYF. CDR3 sequence (DNA): TGTGCCAGCAGGCTCTTGGCTAGCGGGGGCCAAGAGACCCAGTACTTC.

This clonotype has only a few counts. The gene calls are TRBV7-2 and TRBJ2-1, with 8 bases that match TRBD2. Per the germline V gene, CDR1 is SGHTA and CDR2 is FQGNSA. The CDR3 runs to 17 residues. V lost 0 bases, J lost 3 bases, and 7 bases stayed unmatched. Here the CDR3 reads CASSLARGASGYNEQFF. DNA for the CDR3: TGTGCCAGCAGCTTAGCGCGGGGGGCTAGCGGCTACAATGAGCAGTTCTTC.

This clonotype was observed a handful of times. The J gene is TRBJ1-1, the V gene TRBV19, with D possibly being TRBD1 (6 bases). Trimming took 6 bases from V and 2 from J, leaving 13 bases between them. CDR3 size: 14 residues. In germline, CDR1 is LNHDA, CDR2 SQIVND (reference sequence). Here the CDR3 reads CASRPGGPNTEAFF. CDR3 DNA sequence: TGTGCCAGTAGACCGGGGGGCCCTAACACTGAAGCTTTCTTT. Together with reference TRBV19 and TRBJ1-1, the CDR3 gives the full variable domain: DGGITQSPKYLFRKEGQNVTLSCEQNLNHDAMYWYRQDPGQGLRLIYYSQIVNDFQKGDIAEGYSVSREKKESFPLTVTSAQKNPTAFYLCASRPGGPNTEAFFGQGTRLTVV.

The chain employs TRBV5-1 and TRBJ2-7; 7 positions match TRBD2. V was pared by 2 bases and J by 0 bases, with 11 bases of the junction left unmatched. The CDR3 consists of 17 residues. Germline CDR1 reads SGHRS; CDR2 reads YFSETQ. CDR3 protein: CASSFGGGPVSSYEQYF. The CDR3 DNA follows: TGCGCCAGCAGCTTTGGGGGGGGACCCGTTAGCTCCTACGAGCAGTACTTC.

The chain joins TRBV30 to TRBJ2-3, with TRBD2 matching over 8 bases. V lost 0 bases, J lost 2 bases, and 4 bases stayed unmatched. Per germline, CDR1 GTSNPN and CDR2 SVGIG (reference sequence). The CDR3 is 15 amino acids. CDR3: CAWSVGSGVTDTQYF. The DNA of the CDR3 is TGTGCCTGGAGTGTCGGTAGCGGGGTCACAGATACGCAGTATTTT. Filled out from reference TRBV30 and TRBJ2-3, the complete variable domain reads SQTIHQWPATLVQPVGSPLSLECTVEGTSNPNLYWYRQAAGRGLQLLFYSVGIGQISSEVPQNLSASRPQDRQFILSSKKLLLSDSGFYLCAWSVGSGVTDTQYFGPGTRLTVL.